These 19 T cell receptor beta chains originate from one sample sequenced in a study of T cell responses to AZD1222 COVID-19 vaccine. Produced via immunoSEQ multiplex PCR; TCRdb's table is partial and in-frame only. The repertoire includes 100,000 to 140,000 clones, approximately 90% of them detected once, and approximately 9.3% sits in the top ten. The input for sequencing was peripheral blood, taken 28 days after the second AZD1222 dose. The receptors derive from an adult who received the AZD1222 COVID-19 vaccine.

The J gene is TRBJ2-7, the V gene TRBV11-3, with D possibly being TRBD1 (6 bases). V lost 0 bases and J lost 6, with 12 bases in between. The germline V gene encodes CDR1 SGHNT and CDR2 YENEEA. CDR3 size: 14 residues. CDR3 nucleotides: TGTGCCAGCAGCTTAGAACAGGGATCGACCGAGCAGTACTTC. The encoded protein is CASSLEQGSTEQYF.

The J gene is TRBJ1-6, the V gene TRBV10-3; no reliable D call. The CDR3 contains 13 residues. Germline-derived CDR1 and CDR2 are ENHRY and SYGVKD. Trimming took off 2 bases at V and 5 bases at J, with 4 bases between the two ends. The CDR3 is CAISEGDNSPLHF. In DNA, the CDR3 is TGTGCCATCAGTGAGGGGGATAATTCACCCCTCCACTTT.

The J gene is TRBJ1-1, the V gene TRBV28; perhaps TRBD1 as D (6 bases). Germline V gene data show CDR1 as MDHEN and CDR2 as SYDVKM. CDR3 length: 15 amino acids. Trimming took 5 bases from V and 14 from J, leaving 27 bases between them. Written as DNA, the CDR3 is TGTGCCAGCAGTGAAGCACAGGGAAAGATGGGCTTGAGCTTCTTT. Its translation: CASSEAQGKMGLSFF. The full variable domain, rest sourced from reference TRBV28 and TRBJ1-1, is DVKVTQSSRYLVKRTGEKVFLECVQDMDHENMFWYRQDPGLGLRLIYFSYDVKMKEKGDIPEGYSVSREKKERFSLILESASTNQTSMYLCASSEAQGKMGLSFFGQGTRLTVV.

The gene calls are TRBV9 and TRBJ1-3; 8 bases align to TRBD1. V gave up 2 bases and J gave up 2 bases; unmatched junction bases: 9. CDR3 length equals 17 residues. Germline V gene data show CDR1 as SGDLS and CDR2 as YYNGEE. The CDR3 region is CASSVGGQGITGNTIYF. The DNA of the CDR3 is TGTGCCAGCAGCGTTGGAGGACAGGGTATTACTGGAAACACCATATATTTT.

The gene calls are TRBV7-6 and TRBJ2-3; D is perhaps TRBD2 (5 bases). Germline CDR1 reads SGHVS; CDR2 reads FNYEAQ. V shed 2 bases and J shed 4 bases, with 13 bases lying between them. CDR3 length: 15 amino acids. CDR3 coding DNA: TGTGCCAGCAGCTTATACGCGCGGCGGGCAGATACGCAGTATTTT. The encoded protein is CASSLYARRADTQYF.

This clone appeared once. The CDR3 region is CASSPPLAGGASPLHF. Written as DNA, the CDR3 is TGTGCCAGCTCACCACCGTTAGCAGGGGGCGCTTCACCCCTCCACTTT. The chain is built from TRBV18 and TRBJ1-6; 8 bases are a match to TRBD1. The CDR3 contains 16 residues. V lost 0 bases to trimming and J lost 9 bases; unmatched junction nucleotides: 7. The germline V gene has CDR1 KGHSH and CDR2 LQKENI.

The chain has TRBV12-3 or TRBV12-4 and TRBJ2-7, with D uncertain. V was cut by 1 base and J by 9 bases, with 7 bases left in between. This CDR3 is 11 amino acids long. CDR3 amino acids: CASSLGPAQYF. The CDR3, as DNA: TGTGCCAGCAGTTTAGGGCCAGCGCAGTACTTC.

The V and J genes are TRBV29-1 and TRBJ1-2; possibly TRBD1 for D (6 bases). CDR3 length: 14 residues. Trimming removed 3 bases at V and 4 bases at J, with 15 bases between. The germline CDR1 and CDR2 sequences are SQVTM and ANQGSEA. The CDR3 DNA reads TGCAGCGTTGAGGTTCGCAGGGGTATCTATGGCTACACCTTC. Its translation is CSVEVRRGIYGYTF.

The CDR3 region is CASSPTGQDHYGYTF. The CDR3 coding sequence is TGTGCCAGCAGCCCCACCGGACAGGATCACTATGGCTACACCTTC. The chain has TRBV7-2 and TRBJ1-2; 7 bases map to TRBD1. V shed 5 bases, J shed 3 bases, and the junction held 9 bases outside the gene matches. The CDR3 covers 15 residues. Germline V CDR1 and CDR2: SGHTA, FQGNSA.

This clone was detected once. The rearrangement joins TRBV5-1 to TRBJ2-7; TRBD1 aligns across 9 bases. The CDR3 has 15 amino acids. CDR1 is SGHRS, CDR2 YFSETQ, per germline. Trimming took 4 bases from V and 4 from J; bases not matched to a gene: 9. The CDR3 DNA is TGCGCCAGCAGCGGAGCCCCCGGGACAGGGTACGAGCAGTACTTC. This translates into CASSGAPGTGYEQYF. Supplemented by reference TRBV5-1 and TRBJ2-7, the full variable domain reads KAGVTQTPRYLIKTRGQQVTLSCSPISGHRSVSWYQQTPGQGLQFLFEYFSETQRNKGNFPGRFSGRQFSNSRSEMNVSTLELGDSALYLCASSGAPGTGYEQYFGPGTRLTVT.

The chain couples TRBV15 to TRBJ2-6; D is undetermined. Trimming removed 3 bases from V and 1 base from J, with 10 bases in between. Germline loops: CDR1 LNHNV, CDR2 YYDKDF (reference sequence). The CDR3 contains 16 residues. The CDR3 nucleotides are TGTGCCACCAGCAGGGGTTACAGTTCTGGGGCCAACGTCCTGACTTTC. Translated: CATSRGYSSGANVLTF.

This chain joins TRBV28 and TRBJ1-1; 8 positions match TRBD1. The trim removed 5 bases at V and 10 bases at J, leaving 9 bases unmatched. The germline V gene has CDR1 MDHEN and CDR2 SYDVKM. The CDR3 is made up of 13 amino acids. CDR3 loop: CASSQDRAQGAFF. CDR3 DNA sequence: TGTGCCAGCAGTCAGGACAGGGCTCAGGGAGCTTTCTTT.

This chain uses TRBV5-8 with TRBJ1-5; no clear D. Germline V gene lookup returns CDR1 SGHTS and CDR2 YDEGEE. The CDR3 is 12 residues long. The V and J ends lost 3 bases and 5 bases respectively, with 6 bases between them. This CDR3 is CASSSIYQPQHF. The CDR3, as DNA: TGTGCCAGCAGCTCGATTTATCAGCCCCAGCATTTT. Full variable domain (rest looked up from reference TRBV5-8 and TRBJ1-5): EAGVTQSPTHLIKTRGQQATLRCSPISGHTSVYWYQQALGLGLQFLLWYDEGEERNRGNFPPRFSGRQFPNYSSELNVNALELEDSALYLCASSSIYQPQHFGDGTRLSIL.

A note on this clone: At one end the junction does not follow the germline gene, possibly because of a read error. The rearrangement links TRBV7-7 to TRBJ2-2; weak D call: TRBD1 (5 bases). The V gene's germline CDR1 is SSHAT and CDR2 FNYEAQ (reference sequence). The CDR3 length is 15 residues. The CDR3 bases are TGTGCTAGCAGCTTAGGCCAGGGGAACACCGGGGAGCTGTTTTTT. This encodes CASSLGQGNTGELFF.

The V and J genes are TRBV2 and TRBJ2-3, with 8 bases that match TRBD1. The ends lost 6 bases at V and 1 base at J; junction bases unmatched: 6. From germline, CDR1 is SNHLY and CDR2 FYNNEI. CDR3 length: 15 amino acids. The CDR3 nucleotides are TGTGCCAGCAGCCGAGGGGGACAGGGCACAGATACGCAGTATTTT. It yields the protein CASSRGGQGTDTQYF.

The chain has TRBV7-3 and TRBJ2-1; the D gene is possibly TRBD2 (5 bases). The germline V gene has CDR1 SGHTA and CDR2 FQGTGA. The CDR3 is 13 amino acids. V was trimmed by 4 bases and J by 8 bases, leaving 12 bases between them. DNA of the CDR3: TGTGCCAGCAGCTCTCCTAGCCACGATGAGCAGTTCTTC. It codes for CASSSPSHDEQFF.

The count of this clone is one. CDR3 protein: CASSPDRATYGYTF. The CDR3, as DNA: TGTGCCAGCTCACCCGACAGGGCCACCTATGGCTACACCTTC. The rearrangement links TRBV18 to TRBJ1-2, with TRBD1 identical over 7 bases. The germline CDR1 and CDR2 sequences are KGHSH and LQKENI. V shed 3 bases and J 4 bases; nucleotides not matched to a gene: 5. The CDR3 has 14 amino acids.

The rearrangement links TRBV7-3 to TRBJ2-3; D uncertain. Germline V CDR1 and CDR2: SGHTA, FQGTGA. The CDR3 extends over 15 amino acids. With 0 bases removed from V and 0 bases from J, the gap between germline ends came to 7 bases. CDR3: CASSLTYSSTDTQYF. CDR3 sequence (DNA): TGTGCCAGCAGCTTAACCTACTCTAGCACAGATACGCAGTATTTT.

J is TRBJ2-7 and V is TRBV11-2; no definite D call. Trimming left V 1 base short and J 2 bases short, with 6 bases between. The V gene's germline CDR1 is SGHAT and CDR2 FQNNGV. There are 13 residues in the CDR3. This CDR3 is CASSLGQTYEQYF. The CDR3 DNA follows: TGTGCCAGCAGCTTAGGGCAGACCTACGAGCAGTACTTC.